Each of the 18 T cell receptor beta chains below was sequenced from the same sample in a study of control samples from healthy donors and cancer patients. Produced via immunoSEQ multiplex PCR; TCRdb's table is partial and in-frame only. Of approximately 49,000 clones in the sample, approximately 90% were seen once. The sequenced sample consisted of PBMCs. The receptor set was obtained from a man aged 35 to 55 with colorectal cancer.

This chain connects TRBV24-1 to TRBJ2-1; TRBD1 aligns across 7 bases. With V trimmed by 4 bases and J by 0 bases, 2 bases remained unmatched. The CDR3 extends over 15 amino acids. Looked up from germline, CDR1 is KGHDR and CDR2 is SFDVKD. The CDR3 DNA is TGTGCCACCAGTGAGAACAGGGGCTCCTACAATGAGCAGTTCTTC. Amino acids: CATSENRGSYNEQFF.

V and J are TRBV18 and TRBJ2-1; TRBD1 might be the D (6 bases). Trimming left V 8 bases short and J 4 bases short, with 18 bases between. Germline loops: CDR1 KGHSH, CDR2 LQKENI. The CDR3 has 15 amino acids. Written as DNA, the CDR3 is TGTGCCAGCCGCCCCGTGGGGGCCTCTTACAATGAGCAGTTCTTC. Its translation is CASRPVGASYNEQFF. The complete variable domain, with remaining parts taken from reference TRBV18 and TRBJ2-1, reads NAGVMQNPRHLVRRRGQEARLRCSPMKGHSHVYWYRQLPEEGLKFMVYLQKENIIDESGMPKERFSAEFPKEGPSILRIQQVVRGDSAAYFCASRPVGASYNEQFFGPGTRLTVL.

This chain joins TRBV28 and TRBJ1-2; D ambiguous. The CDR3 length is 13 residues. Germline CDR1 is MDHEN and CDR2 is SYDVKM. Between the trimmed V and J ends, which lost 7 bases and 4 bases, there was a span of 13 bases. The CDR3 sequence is CASIVEGGYGYTF. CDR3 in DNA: TGTGCCAGCATTGTCGAGGGAGGCTATGGCTACACCTTC.

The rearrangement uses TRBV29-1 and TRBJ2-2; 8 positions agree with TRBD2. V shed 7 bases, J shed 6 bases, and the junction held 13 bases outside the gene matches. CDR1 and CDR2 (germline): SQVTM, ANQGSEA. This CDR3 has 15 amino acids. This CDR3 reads CSARRAGGGSGELFF. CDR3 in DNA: TGCAGCGCCCGAAGGGCGGGAGGCGGGTCCGGGGAGCTGTTTTTT.

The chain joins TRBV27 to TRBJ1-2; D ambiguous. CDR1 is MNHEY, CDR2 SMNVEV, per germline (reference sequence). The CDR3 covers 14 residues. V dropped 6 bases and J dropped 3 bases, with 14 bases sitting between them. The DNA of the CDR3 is TGTGCCAGCAGAGGCAGGACTACATACTATGGCTACACCTTC. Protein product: CASRGRTTYYGYTF.

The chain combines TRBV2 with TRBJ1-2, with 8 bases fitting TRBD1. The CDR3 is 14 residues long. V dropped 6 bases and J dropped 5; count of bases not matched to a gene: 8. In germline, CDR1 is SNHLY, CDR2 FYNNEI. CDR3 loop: CASSLPGGEYGYTF. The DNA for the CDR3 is TGTGCCAGCAGCCTCCCAGGGGGCGAATATGGCTACACCTTC.

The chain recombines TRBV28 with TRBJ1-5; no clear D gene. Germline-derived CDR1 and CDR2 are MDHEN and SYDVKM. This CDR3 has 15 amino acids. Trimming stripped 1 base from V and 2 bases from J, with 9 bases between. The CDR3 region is CASSLSPRGNQPQHF. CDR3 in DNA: TGTGCCAGCAGTTTATCCCCCCGCGGCAATCAGCCCCAGCATTTT.

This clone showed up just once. The CDR3 DNA sequence: TGTGCCAGCAGTTTTCGGGGGGGGAATGAAAAACTGTTTTTT. This gives the protein CASSFRGGNEKLFF. This rearrangement joins TRBV6-6 to TRBJ1-4; maybe TRBD1 (5 bases). Germline CDR1 and CDR2: MNHNY and SVGAGI (reference sequence). The CDR3 has 14 amino acids. The ends were cut back, 4 bases at V and 5 bases at J, with 11 bases in the middle.

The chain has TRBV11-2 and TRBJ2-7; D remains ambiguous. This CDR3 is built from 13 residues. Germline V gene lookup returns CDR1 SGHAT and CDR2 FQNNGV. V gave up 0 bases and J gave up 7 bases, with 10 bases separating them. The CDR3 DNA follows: TGTGCCAGCAGCTTAGACCGCTTGAGAGAGCAGTACTTC. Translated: CASSLDRLREQYF. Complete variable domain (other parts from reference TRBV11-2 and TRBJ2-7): EAGVAQSPRYKIIEKRQSVAFWCNPISGHATLYWYQQILGQGPKLLIQFQNNGVVDDSQLPKDRFSAERLKGVDSTLKIQPAKLEDSAVYLCASSLDRLREQYFGPGTRLTVT.

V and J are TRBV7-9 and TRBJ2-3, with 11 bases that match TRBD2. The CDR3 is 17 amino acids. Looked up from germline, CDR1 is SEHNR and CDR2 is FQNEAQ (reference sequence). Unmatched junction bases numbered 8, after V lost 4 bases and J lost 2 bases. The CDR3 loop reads CASSSGLAGTFTDTQYF. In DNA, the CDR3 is TGTGCCAGCAGCTCCGGACTAGCGGGCACCTTCACAGATACGCAGTATTTT.

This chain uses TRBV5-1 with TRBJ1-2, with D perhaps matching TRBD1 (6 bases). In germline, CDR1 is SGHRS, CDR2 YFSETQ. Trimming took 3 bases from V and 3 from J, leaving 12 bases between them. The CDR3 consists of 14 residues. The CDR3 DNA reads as TGCGCCAGCAGCTGGACAGCTTCTGACTATGGCTACACCTTC. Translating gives CASSWTASDYGYTF.

CDR3 residues: CASSTNELSYEQYF. The DNA for the CDR3 is TGTGCCAGCAGCACCAACGAGCTCTCCTACGAGCAGTACTTC. The rearrangement links TRBV7-8 to TRBJ2-7; D gene ambiguous. CDR1 is SGHVS, CDR2 FQNEAQ, per germline. The V gene lost 5 bases and the J gene lost 0 bases, with 11 bases spanning the gap. The CDR3 covers 14 residues.

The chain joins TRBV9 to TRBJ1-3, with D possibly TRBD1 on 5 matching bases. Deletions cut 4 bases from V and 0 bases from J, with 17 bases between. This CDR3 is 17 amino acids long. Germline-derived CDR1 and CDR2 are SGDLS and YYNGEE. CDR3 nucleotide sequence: TGTGCCAGCAGCTCCGGGACGGGTGAAACCTCTGGAAACACCATATATTTT. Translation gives CASSSGTGETSGNTIYF.

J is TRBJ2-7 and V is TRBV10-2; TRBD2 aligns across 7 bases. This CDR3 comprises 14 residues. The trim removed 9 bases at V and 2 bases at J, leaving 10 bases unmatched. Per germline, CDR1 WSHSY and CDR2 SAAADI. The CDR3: CASQPASGPYEQYF. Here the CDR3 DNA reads TGCGCCAGTCAGCCGGCTAGCGGTCCCTACGAGCAGTACTTC.

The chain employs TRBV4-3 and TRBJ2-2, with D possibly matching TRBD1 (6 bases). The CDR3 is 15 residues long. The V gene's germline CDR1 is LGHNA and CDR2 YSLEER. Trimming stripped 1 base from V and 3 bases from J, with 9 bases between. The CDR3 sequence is CASSQVAGDTGELFF. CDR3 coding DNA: TGCGCCAGCAGCCAAGTGGCAGGGGACACCGGGGAGCTGTTTTTT.

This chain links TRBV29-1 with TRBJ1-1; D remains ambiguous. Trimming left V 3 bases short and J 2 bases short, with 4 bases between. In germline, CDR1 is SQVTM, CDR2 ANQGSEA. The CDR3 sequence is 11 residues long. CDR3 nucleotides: TGCAGCGTTGAGAGAAACACTGAAGCTTTCTTT. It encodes CSVERNTEAFF.

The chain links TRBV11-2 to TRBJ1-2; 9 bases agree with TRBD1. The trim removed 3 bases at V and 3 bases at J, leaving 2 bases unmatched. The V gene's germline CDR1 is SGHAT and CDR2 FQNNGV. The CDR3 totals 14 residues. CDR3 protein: CASSFRQGDYGYTF. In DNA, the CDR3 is TGTGCCAGCAGCTTCCGACAGGGGGACTATGGCTACACCTTC.

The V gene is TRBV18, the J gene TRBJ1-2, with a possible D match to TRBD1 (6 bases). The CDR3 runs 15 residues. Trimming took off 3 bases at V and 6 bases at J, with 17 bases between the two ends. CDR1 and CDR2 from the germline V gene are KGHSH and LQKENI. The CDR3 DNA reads TGTGCCAGCTCACCCGAGGACAGACCCCTCGATGGCTACACCTTC. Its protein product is CASSPEDRPLDGYTF.